These 18 T cell receptor beta chains originate from one sample sequenced in a study of blood T cell repertoires in COVID-19. Profiled with immunoSEQ multiplex PCR; TCRdb holds only in-frame clones, not every one. The top ten clones hold roughly 0.99% of a sample with 390,000 or so clones, approximately 90% of them seen once. The specimen was PBMCs or T cells enriched from blood (not recorded which). The receptors derive from a man between 18 and 29 years old who had recovered from COVID-19.

The chain joins TRBV7-9 to TRBJ1-5, with D possibly TRBD1 on 6 matching bases. CDR3 length equals 15 residues. The V end was cut by 0 bases, the J end by 2 bases, with 8 bases between. In germline, CDR1 is SEHNR, CDR2 FQNEAQ (reference sequence). This chain's CDR3 is CASSLASGGNQPQHF. The CDR3 DNA reads TGTGCCAGCAGCTTAGCGTCAGGGGGCAATCAGCCCCAGCATTTT.

The CDR3 nucleotides read TGTGCCAGCAGCTTAGTTGGGACAGGGGGCTACGAGCAGTACTTC. Translation gives CASSLVGTGGYEQYF. This rearrangement joins TRBV7-2 to TRBJ2-7; 11 bases map to TRBD1. The ends lost 1 base at V and 3 bases at J; junction bases unmatched: 2. Germline V gene sequence: CDR1 SGHTA, CDR2 FQGNSA. The CDR3 has 15 amino acids.

In this sample, this clone turned up a few times. The genes are TRBV4-1 and TRBJ2-2; the D gene is possibly TRBD2 (5 bases). V was shortened by 4 bases and J by 9 bases, with 15 bases between the two germline ends. The germline gives CDR1 MGHRA, CDR2 YSYEKL. The CDR3 loop spans 14 amino acids. CDR3 sequence (DNA): TGCGCCAGCAGCCGTTCCCCTGGGGAGCGGGAGCTGTTTTTT. Its protein product is CASSRSPGERELFF.

This clone was seen a single time. CDR3 DNA: TGTGCCAGTAGTAGAGGGATCGAATCTGGAAACACCATATATTTT. Residues: CASSRGIESGNTIYF. The chain links TRBV19 to TRBJ1-3, with D unresolved. The CDR3 has 15 amino acids. Germline V CDR1 and CDR2: LNHDA, SQIVND (reference sequence). With 4 bases removed from V and 1 base from J, the gap between germline ends came to 11 bases.

The chain carries TRBV28 and TRBJ1-1, with 11 nucleotides matching TRBD1. Germline V lookup: CDR1 MDHEN, CDR2 SYDVKM. Losses at the gene ends were 0 bases for V and 9 bases for J; bases not matched to a gene: 6. The CDR3 consists of 15 residues. The CDR3 nucleotides are TGTGCCAGCAGTTTATGGGGACAGGGGGTGGAAAAAGCTTTCTTT. Amino acid sequence: CASSLWGQGVEKAFF.

This chain connects TRBV5-1 to TRBJ1-2, with TRBD1 matching 8 bases. Unmatched junction bases numbered 13, after V lost 7 bases and J lost 5 bases. The germline CDR1 and CDR2 sequences are SGHRS and YFSETQ. The CDR3 runs 15 residues. The CDR3 is CASLPGQGASYGYTF. The DNA of the CDR3 is TGCGCCAGCCTACCCGGACAGGGTGCTTCTTATGGCTACACCTTC.

V and J are TRBV2 and TRBJ1-5; D uncertain. The CDR3 is made up of 16 amino acids. Germline CDR1 and CDR2: SNHLY and FYNNEI. V dropped 4 bases and J dropped 3 bases, with 16 bases sitting between them. CDR3 residues: CASSVGPGRINQPQHF. CDR3 coding DNA: TGTGCCAGCAGTGTTGGTCCGGGGAGGATCAATCAGCCCCAGCATTTT.

This clone was seen just once. CDR3 loop: CASTLDRANYGYTF. CDR3 sequence (DNA): TGTGCCAGCACGCTAGACAGGGCAAACTATGGCTACACCTTC. The chain recombines TRBV2 with TRBJ1-2, with 7 bases fitting TRBD1. CDR3 size: 14 residues. Germline V gene sequence: CDR1 SNHLY, CDR2 FYNNEI. J gave up 2 bases and V 7 bases, and 7 bases lay outside the gene matches.

This clone came up once. The chain couples TRBV25-1 to TRBJ2-1, with 7 bases identical to TRBD1. CDR1 and CDR2 from the germline V gene are MGHDK and SYGVNS. The trim removed 2 bases at V and 3 bases at J, leaving 7 bases unmatched. This CDR3 contains 16 residues. The CDR3 region has the DNA TGTGCCAGCAGTGAACTCGGGACAGTTGGCTACAATGAGCAGTTCTTC. Encoded protein: CASSELGTVGYNEQFF.

V and J are TRBV2 and TRBJ1-1, with a weak D call TRBD1 (5 bases). Trimming left V 5 bases short and J 8 bases short, with 18 bases between. Germline loops: CDR1 SNHLY, CDR2 FYNNEI. The CDR3 runs 14 residues. The CDR3 DNA reads TGTGCCAGCAGTAGGTCCCAGGGCGCCCGGGAAGCTTTCTTT. It encodes CASSRSQGAREAFF.

The V call is TRBV5-5, the J call TRBJ2-3; 8 bases agree with TRBD2. V lost 3 bases and J lost 6; bases outside the gene matches: 12. CDR3 length equals 16 residues. Germline CDR1 SGHKS, CDR2 YYEKEE (reference sequence). The CDR3 sequence is CASSSSSGTHGDTQYF. The CDR3 nucleotides are TGTGCCAGCAGCTCCAGTAGCGGGACCCACGGGGATACGCAGTATTTT.

The chain combines TRBV6-5 with TRBJ2-3; TRBD2 might be the D (6 bases). With 2 bases removed from V and 5 bases from J, the gap between germline ends came to 17 bases. This CDR3 has 16 amino acids. The germline CDR1 and CDR2 sequences are MNHEY and SVGAGI. CDR3 region: CASSYGASGLVDTQYF. CDR3 DNA: TGTGCCAGCAGTTACGGAGCCAGCGGGTTGGTAGATACGCAGTATTTT.

The V and J genes are TRBV24-1 and TRBJ2-7; D not resolved. CDR1 is KGHDR and CDR2 is SFDVKD in the germline V gene. Trimming shortened V by 2 bases and J by 0 bases, and 13 bases separated the two germline ends. This CDR3 comprises 16 residues. The CDR3 DNA reads TGTGCCACCAGTGATTCGACTGCAAGGAGCTCCTACGAGCAGTACTTC. Its protein product is CATSDSTARSSYEQYF.

The rearrangement links TRBV10-2 to TRBJ2-2, with a tentative D call TRBD2 (5 bases). V was shortened by 0 bases and J by 8 bases, with 16 bases between the two germline ends. This CDR3 is built from 16 residues. CDR1 is WSHSY and CDR2 is SAAADI in the germline V gene. CDR3 sequence reads: CASSESRGSLIGELFF. The CDR3 DNA sequence: TGCGCCAGCAGTGAGTCCCGGGGATCTTTAATAGGGGAGCTGTTTTTT.

The rearrangement joins TRBV9 to TRBJ2-6; the D gene is possibly TRBD1 (6 bases). The V gene's germline CDR1 is SGDLS and CDR2 YYNGEE. This CDR3 has 15 amino acids. V shed 7 bases and J shed 4 bases, with 15 bases lying between them. The CDR3 DNA sequence: TGTGCCAGCGGCCACAGGGACCCGGGGGCCAACGTCCTGACTTTC. Translation gives CASGHRDPGANVLTF.

V usage is TRBV6-5 and J usage is TRBJ1-2; 7 nucleotides agree with TRBD1. The CDR3 is made up of 15 amino acids. Germline assignment: CDR1 MNHEY and CDR2 SVGAGI. Unmatched junction bases numbered 7, after V lost 0 bases and J lost 6 bases. The CDR3 loop reads CASSYSRQGRDGYTF. Here the CDR3 DNA reads TGTGCCAGCAGTTACTCGAGACAGGGACGAGATGGCTACACCTTC.

The V and J genes are TRBV7-8 and TRBJ1-1; 8 bases agree with TRBD1. This CDR3 has 14 amino acids. The V and J ends lost 5 bases and 1 base, in that order; junction bases with no gene match: 3. From germline, CDR1 is SGHVS and CDR2 FQNEAQ. The CDR3 DNA sequence: TGTGCCAGCAGCCAAGGACAGGGGAACACTGAAGCTTTCTTT. Translating it yields CASSQGQGNTEAFF.

This chain links TRBV4-1 with TRBJ1-5; no reliable D call. Trimming took off 2 bases at V and 0 bases at J, with 14 bases between the two ends. Looked up from germline, CDR1 is MGHRA and CDR2 is YSYEKL. The CDR3 is 17 amino acids. The CDR3 region is CASSQSRLMYSNQPQHF. The CDR3 DNA is TGCGCCAGCAGCCAATCCAGGCTGATGTATAGCAATCAGCCCCAGCATTTT.